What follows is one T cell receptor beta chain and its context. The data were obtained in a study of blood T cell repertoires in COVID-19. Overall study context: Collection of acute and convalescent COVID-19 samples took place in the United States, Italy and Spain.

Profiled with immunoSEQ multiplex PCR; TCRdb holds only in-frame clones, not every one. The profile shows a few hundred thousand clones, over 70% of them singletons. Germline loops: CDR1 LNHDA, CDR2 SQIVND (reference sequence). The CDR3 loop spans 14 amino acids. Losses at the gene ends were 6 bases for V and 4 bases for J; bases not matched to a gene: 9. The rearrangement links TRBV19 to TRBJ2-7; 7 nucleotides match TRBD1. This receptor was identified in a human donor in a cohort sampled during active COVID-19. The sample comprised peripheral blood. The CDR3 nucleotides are TGTGCCAGTAGGAGGGGGCGAGGAGCGTACGAGCAGTACTTC. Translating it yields CASRRGRGAYEQYF.